This T cell receptor (beta chain) emerged from a study of blood T cell repertoires in COVID-19. Study-level background: Whether acute or convalescent, the COVID-19 samples came from the United States, Italy and Spain.

Enrolled through a virtual design, the participants were between roughly 18 and 95 years of age and came from about two dozen US areas. Participants were placed into cohorts based on the clinical history they reported. In germline, CDR1 is MDHEN, CDR2 SYDVKM. CDR3 length: 14 amino acids. After removal of 6 bases from V and 9 bases from J, the junction contained 11 bases not matched to a gene. Authors' data handling: Counts of nucleated cells, estimated from reference gene primer amplification, were obtained. Some clones are missing from TCRdb's copy, which holds only in-frame ones; the method was immunoSEQ multiplex PCR. V and J calls plus clone size are reproduced from that table; the DNA served to infer D and trimming. There are 450,000 or so clones in the sample; 90% occur only once, and about 0.57% lies in the top ten.

The chain joins TRBV28 to TRBJ2-1; 7 nucleotides line up with TRBD2. The clonotype was recovered from a man between 18 and 35 years old who had recovered from COVID-19. The specimen sequenced was PBMCs or T cells enriched from blood (not recorded which). DNA of the CDR3: TGTGCCAGCAGACTAATATTAGCGGGTACTGAGCAGTTCTTC. Its protein is CASRLILAGTEQFF. Full variable domain (outside the CDR3, taken from reference TRBV28 and TRBJ2-1): DVKVTQSSRYLVKRTGEKVFLECVQDMDHENMFWYRQDPGLGLRLIYFSYDVKMKEKGDIPEGYSVSREKKERFSLILESASTNQTSMYLCASRLILAGTEQFFGPGTRLTVL.